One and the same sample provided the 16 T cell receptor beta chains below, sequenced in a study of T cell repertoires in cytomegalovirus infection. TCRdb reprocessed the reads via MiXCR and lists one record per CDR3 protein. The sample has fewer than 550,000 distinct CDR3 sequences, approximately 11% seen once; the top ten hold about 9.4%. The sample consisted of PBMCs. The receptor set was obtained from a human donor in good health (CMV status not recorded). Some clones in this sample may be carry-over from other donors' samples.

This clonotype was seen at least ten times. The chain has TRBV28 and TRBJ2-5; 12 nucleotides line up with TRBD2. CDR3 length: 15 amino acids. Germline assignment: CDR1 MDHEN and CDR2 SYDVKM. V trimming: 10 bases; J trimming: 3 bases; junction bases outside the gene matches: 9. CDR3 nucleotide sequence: TGTGCCACTTCGCACCGGACTAGCGGGGAAGAGACCCAGTACTTC. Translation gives CATSHRTSGEETQYF.

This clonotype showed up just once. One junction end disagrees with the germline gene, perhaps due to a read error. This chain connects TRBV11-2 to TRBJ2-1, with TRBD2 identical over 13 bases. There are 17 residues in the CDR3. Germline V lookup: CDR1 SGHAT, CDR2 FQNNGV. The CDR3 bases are TGTGCCAGCAGCTTACCCCGGACTAGCGGGAGCCTCAATCAGCAGTTCTTC. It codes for CASSLPRTSGSLNQQFF.

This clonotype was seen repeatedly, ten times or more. For the CDR3, the DNA is TGCGCCAGCAGTTCTGGGGGGAGAAATCAGCCCCAGCATTTT. Residues: CASSSGGRNQPQHF. The chain recombines TRBV5-1 with TRBJ1-5; a weak D match, TRBD1 (5 bases). The CDR3 spans 14 residues. With 5 bases removed from V and 4 bases from J, the gap between germline ends came to 13 bases. Per the germline V gene, CDR1 is SGHRS and CDR2 is YFSETQ.

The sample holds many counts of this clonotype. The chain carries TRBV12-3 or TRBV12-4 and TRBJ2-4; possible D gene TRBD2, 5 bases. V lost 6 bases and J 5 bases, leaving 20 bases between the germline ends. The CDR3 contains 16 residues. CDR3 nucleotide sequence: TGTGCCAGCAGCCATTACCCCTCCGAGAGGGAAAACATTCAGTACTTC. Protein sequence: CASSHYPSERENIQYF.

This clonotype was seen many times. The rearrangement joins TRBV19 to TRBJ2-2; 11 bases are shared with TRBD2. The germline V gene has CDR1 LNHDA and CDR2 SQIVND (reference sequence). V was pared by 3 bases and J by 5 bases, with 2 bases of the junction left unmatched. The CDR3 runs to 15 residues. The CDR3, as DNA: TGTGCCAGTAGTATCAGGACTAGCGGGACCGGGGAGCTGTTTTTT. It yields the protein CASSIRTSGTGELFF.

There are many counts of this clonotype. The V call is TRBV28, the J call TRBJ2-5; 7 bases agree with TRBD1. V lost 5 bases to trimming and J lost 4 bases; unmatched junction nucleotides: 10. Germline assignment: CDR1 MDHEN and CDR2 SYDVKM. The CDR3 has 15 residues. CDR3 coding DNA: TGTGCCAGCAGTCCAGACAGGGCCGGTCGAGAGACCCAGTACTTC. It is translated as CASSPDRAGRETQYF.

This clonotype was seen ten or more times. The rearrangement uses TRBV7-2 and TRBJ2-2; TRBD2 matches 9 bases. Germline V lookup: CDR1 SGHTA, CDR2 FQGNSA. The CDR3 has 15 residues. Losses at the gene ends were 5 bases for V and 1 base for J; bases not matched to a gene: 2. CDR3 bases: TGTGCCAGCAGCCCGACTAGCGGGAACACCGGGGAGCTGTTTTTT. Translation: CASSPTSGNTGELFF.

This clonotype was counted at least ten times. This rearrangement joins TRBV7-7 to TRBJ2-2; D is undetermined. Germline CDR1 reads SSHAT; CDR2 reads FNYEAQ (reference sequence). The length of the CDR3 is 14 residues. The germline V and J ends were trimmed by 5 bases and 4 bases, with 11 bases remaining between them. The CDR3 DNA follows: TGTGCCAGCAGCCAGCAGGACGGCACCGGGGAGCTGTTTTTT. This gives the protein CASSQQDGTGELFF.

CDR3 sequence reads: CASSTSKNEQFF. In nucleotides, the CDR3 is TGTGCCAGCAGTACGAGTAAGAATGAGCAGTTCTTC. The chain has TRBV2 and TRBJ2-1; D uncertain. V lost 5 bases and J lost 7, with 9 bases in between. Germline lookup yields CDR1 SNHLY and CDR2 FYNNEI. This CDR3 region has 12 residues. The full variable domain, with the rest looked up from reference TRBV2 and TRBJ2-1, is EPEVTQTPSHQVTQMGQEVILRCVPISNHLYFYWYRQILGQKVEFLVSFYNNEISEKSEIFDDQFSVERPDGSNFTLKIRSTKLEDSAMYFCASSTSKNEQFFGPGTRLTVL.

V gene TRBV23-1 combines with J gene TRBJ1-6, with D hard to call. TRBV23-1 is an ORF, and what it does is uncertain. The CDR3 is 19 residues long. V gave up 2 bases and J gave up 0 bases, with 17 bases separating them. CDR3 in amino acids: CASSQPQENSSSYNSPLHF. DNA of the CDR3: TGCGCCAGCAGTCAACCTCAGGAGAATTCCAGCTCCTATAATTCACCCCTCCACTTT.

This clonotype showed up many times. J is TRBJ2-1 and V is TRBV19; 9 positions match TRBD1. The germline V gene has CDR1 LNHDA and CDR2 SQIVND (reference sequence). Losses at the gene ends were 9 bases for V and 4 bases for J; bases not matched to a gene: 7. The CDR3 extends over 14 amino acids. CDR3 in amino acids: CASRRDRAYNEQFF. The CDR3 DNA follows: TGTGCCAGCCGTAGGGACAGGGCTTACAATGAGCAGTTCTTC.

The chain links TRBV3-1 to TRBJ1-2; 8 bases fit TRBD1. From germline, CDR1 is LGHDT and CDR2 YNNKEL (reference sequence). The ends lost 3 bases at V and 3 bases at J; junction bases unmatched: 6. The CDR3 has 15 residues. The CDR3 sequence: CASSHRDRSDYGYTF. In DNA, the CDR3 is TGTGCCAGCAGCCATCGGGACAGGTCCGACTATGGCTACACCTTC.

DNA for the CDR3: TGTGCCAGCAGCTCCTATTGGGCGGAGTCCCCCTACGAGCAGTACTTC. Translating it yields CASSSYWAESPYEQYF. The chain combines TRBV11-2 with TRBJ2-7; D call uncertain. This CDR3 contains 16 residues. V lost 4 bases and J lost 2, with 18 bases in between. CDR1 and CDR2 (germline): SGHAT, FQNNGV.

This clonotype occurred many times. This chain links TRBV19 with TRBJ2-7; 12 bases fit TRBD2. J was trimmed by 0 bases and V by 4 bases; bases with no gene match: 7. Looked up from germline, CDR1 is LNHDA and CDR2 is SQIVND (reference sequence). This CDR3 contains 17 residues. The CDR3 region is CASSTRTSGASSYEQYF. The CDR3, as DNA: TGTGCCAGTAGTACGCGGACTAGCGGGGCAAGCTCCTACGAGCAGTACTTC.

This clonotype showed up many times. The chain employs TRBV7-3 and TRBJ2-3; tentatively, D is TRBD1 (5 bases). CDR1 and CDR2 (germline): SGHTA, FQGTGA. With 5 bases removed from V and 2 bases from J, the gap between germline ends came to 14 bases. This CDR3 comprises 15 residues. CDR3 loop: CASSPGLGYTDTQYF. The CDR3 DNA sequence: TGTGCCAGCAGCCCAGGGTTAGGATACACAGATACGCAGTATTTT.

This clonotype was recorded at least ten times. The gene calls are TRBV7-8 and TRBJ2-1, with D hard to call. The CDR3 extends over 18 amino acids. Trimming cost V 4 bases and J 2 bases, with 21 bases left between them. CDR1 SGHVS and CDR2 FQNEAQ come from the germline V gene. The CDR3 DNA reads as TGTGCCAGCAGCTCACCCCAGGACCTCCCAAGACCCTACAATGAGCAGTTCTTC. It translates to CASSSPQDLPRPYNEQFF.